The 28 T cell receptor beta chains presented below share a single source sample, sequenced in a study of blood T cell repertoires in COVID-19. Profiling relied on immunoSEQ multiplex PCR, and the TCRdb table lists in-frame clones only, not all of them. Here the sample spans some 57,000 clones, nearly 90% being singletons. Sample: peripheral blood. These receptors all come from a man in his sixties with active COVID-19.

CDR3 loop: CASSFGTPRDTEAFF. CDR3 sequence (DNA): TGTGCCAGCAGCTTCGGGACTCCGAGGGACACTGAAGCTTTCTTT. This chain links TRBV5-5 with TRBJ1-1, with a tentative D call TRBD1 (5 bases). The germline gives CDR1 SGHKS, CDR2 YYEKEE (reference sequence). The CDR3 sequence is 15 residues long. Trimming shortened V by 2 bases and J by 3 bases, and 14 bases separated the two germline ends.

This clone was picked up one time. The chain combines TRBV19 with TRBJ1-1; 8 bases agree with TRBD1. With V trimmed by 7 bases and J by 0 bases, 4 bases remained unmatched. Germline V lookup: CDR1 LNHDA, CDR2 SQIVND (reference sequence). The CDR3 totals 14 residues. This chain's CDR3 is CASNRQGLNTEAFF. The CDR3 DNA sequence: TGTGCCAGTAACCGACAGGGGTTGAACACTGAAGCTTTCTTT.

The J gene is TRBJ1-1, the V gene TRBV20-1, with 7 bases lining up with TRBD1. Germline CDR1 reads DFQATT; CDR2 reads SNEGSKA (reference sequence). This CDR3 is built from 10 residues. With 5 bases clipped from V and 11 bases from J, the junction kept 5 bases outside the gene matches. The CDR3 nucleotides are TGCAGTGCTGGTCAGGGGGATGCTTTCTTT. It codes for CSAGQGDAFF.

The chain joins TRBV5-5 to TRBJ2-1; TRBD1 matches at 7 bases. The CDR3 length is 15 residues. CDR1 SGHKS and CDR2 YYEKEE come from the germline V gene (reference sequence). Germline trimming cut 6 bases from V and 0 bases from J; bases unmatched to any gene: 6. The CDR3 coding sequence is TGTGCCAGCACCGAGGGACAGAGCTCCTACAATGAGCAGTTCTTC. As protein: CASTEGQSSYNEQFF.

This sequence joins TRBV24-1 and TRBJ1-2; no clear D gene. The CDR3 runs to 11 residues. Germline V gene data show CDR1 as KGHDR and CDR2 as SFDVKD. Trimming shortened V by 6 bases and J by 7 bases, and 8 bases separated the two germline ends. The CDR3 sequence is CATSSVVGYTF. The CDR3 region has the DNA TGTGCCACCAGTTCGGTGGTTGGCTACACCTTC.

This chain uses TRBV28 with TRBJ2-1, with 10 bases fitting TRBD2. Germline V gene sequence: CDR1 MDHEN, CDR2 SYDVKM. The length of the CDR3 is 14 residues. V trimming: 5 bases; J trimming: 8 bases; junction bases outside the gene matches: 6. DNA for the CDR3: TGTGCCAGCAGTGCGGAGCGGGGGGGCCATGAGCAGTTCTTC. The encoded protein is CASSAERGGHEQFF.

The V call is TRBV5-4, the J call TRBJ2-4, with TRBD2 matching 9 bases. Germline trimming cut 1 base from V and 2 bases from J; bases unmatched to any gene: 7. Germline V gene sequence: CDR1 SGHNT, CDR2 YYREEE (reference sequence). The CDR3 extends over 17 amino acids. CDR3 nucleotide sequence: TGTGCCAGCAGCTTGTTTCTGGCGGGAGGGCCCAAAAACATTCAGTACTTC. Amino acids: CASSLFLAGGPKNIQYF.

The CDR3 loop is CASSQLGPDTGELFF. CDR3 DNA sequence: TGTGCCAGCAGCCAGTTGGGGCCGGACACCGGGGAGCTGTTTTTT. The rearrangement links TRBV2 to TRBJ2-2; TRBD1 is a possible D gene (5 bases). V was trimmed by 6 bases and J by 3 bases, leaving 14 bases between them. CDR1 and CDR2 (germline): SNHLY, FYNNEI. The CDR3 consists of 15 residues. The whole variable domain, filled in from reference TRBV2 and TRBJ2-2, reads EPEVTQTPSHQVTQMGQEVILRCVPISNHLYFYWYRQILGQKVEFLVSFYNNEISEKSEIFDDQFSVERPDGSNFTLKIRSTKLEDSAMYFCASSQLGPDTGELFFGEGSRLTVL.

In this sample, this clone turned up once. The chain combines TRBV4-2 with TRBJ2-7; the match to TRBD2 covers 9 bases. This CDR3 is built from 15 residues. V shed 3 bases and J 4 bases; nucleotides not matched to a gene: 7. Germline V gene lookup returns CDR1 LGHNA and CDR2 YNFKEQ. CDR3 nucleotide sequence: TGTGCCAGCAGCCAGGGAATAGCGGGAGATTACGAGCAGTACTTC. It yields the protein CASSQGIAGDYEQYF.

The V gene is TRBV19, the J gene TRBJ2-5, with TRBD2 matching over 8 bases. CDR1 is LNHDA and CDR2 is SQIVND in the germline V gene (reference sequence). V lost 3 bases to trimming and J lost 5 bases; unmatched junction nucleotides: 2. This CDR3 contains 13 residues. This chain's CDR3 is CASSITGGETQYF. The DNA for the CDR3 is TGTGCCAGTAGTATCACGGGGGGGGAGACCCAGTACTTC.

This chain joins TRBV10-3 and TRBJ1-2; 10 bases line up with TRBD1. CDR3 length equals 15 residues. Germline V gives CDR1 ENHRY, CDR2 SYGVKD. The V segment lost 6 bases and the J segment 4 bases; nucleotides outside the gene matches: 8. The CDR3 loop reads CAISIGQGEAYGYTF. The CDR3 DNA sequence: TGTGCCATCAGCATAGGACAGGGGGAGGCCTATGGCTACACCTTC.

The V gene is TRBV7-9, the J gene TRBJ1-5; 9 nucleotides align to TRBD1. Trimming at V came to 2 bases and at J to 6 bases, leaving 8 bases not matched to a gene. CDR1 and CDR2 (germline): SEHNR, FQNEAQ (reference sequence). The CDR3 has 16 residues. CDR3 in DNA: TGTGCCAGCAGCTTAACTACGGGACAGGGACGTCAGCCCCAGCATTTT. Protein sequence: CASSLTTGQGRQPQHF.

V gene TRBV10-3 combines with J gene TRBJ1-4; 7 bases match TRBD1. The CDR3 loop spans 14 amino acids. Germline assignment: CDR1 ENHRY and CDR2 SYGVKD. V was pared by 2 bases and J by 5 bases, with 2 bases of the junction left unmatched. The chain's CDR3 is CAISEPGGNEKLFF. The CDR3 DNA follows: TGTGCCATCAGTGAGCCAGGGGGAAATGAAAAACTGTTTTTT.

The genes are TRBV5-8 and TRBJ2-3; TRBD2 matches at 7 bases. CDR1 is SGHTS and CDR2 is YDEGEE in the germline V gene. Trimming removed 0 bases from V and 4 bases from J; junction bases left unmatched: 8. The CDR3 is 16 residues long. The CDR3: CASSLAGGSYADTQYF. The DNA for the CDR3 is TGTGCCAGCAGCTTGGCTGGCGGGAGTTATGCAGATACGCAGTATTTT.

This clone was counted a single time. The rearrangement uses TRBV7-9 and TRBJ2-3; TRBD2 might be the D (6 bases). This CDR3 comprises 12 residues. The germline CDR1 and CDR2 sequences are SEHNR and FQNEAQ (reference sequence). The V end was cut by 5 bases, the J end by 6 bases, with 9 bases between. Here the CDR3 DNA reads TGTGCCAGCAGCCCCCGGGGGGATACGCAGTATTTT. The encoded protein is CASSPRGDTQYF.

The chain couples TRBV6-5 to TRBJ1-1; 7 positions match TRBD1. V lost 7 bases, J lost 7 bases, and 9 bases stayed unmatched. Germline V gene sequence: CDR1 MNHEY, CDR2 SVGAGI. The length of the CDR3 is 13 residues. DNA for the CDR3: TGTGCCAGCAAACGAGGGACAGAGAATGAAGCTTTCTTT. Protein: CASKRGTENEAFF.

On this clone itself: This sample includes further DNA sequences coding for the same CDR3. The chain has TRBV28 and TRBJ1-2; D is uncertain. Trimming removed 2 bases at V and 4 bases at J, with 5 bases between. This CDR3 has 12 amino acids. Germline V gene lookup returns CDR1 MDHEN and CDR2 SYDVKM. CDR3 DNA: TGTGCCAGCAGTTTACAGGCCTATGGCTACACCTTC. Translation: CASSLQAYGYTF.

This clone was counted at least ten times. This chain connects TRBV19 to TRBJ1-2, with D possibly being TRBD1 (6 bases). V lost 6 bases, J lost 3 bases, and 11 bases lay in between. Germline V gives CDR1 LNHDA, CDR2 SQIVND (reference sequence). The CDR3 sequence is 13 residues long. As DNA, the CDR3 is TGTGCCAGTAGGATCAGGGGAGACTATGGCTACACCTTC. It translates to CASRIRGDYGYTF.

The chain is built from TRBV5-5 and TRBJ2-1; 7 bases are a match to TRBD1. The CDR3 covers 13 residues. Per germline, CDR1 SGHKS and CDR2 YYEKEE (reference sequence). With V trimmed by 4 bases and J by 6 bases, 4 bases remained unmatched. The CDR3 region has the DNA TGTGCCAGCAGCAAGACAGGGTTCAATGAGCAGTTCTTC. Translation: CASSKTGFNEQFF.

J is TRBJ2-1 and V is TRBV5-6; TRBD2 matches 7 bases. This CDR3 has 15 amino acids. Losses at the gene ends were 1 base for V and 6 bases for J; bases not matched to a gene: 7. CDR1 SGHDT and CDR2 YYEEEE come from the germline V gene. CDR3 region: CASSLYGRIINEQFF. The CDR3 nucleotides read TGTGCCAGCAGCTTGTACGGGAGGATTATCAATGAGCAGTTCTTC.

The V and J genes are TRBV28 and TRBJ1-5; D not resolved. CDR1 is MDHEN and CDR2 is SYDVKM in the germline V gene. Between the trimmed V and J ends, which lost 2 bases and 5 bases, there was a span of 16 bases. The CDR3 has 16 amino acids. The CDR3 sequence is CASSLVGGTEYQPQHF. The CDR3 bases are TGTGCCAGCAGTTTAGTGGGAGGAACGGAATATCAGCCCCAGCATTTT.

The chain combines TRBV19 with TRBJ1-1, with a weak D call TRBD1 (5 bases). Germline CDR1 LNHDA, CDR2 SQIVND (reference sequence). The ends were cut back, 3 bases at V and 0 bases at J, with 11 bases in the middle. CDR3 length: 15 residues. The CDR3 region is CASSITGAMNTEAFF. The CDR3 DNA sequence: TGTGCCAGTAGTATTACAGGCGCTATGAACACTGAAGCTTTCTTT.

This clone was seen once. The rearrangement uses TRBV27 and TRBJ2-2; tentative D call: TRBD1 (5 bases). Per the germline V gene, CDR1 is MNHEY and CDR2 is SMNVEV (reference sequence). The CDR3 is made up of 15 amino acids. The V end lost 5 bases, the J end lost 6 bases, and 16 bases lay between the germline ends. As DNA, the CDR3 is TGTGCCAGCAGTCCCCGTCAGCAGGGTTCCGGGGAGCTGTTTTTT. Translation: CASSPRQQGSGELFF.

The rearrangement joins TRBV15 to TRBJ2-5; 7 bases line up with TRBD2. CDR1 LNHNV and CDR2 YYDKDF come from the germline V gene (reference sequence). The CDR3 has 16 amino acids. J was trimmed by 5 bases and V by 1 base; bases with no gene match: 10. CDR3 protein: CATSRGPGGAGETQYF. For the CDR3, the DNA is TGTGCCACCAGCAGAGGTCCCGGGGGAGCGGGGGAGACCCAGTACTTC.

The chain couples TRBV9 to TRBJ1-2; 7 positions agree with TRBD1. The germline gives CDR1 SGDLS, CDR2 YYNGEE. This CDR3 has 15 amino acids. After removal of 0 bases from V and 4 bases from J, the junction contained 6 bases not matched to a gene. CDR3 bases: TGTGCCAGCAGCGTAGCGGAAGGGGGCACCTATGGCTACACCTTC. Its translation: CASSVAEGGTYGYTF.

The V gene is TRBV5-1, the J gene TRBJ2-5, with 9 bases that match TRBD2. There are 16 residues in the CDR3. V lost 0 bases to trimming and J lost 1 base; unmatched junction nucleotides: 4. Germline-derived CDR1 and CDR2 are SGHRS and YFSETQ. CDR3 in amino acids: CASSLVLAGAQETQYF. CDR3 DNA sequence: TGCGCCAGCAGCTTGGTTTTAGCGGGGGCCCAAGAGACCCAGTACTTC.

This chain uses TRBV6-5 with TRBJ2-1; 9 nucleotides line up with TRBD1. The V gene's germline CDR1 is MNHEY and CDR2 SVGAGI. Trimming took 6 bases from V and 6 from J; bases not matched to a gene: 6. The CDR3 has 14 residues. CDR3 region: CASRGTGTFNEQFF. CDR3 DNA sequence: TGTGCCAGCAGAGGGACAGGGACGTTCAATGAGCAGTTCTTC.

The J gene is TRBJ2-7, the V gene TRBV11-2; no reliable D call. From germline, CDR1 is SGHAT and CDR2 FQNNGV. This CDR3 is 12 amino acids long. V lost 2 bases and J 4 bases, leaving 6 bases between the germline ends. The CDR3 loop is CASSLTYYEQYF. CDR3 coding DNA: TGTGCCAGCAGCTTAACTTATTACGAGCAGTACTTC.